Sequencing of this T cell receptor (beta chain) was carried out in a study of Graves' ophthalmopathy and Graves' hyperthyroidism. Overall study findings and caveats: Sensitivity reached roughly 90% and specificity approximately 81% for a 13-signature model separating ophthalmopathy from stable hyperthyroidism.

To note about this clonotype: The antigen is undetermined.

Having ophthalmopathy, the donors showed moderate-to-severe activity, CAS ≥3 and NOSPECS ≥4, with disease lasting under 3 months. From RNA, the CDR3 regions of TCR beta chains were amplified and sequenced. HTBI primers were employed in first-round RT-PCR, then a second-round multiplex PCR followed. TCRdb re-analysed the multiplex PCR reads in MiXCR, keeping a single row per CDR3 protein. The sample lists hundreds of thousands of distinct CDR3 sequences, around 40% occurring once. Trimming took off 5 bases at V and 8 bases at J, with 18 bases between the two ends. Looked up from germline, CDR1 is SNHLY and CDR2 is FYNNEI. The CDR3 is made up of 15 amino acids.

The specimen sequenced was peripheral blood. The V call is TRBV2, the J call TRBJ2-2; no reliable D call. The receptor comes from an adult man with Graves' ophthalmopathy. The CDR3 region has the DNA TGTGCCAGCAGTTCCCCGACGCGTCTGTTTGGGGAGCTGTTTTTT. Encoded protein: CASSSPTRLFGELFF.